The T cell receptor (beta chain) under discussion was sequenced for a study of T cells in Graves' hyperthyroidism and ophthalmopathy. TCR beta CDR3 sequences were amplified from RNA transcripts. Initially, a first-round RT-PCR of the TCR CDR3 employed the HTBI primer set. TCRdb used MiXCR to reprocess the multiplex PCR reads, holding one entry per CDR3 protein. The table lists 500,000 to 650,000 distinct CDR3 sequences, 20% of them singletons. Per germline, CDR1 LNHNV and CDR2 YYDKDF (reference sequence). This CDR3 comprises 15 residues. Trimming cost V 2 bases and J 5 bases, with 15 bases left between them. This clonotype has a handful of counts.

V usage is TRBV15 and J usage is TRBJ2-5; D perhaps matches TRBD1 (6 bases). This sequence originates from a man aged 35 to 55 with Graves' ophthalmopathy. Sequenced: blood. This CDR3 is CATSRRTENRETQYF. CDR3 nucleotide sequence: TGTGCCACCAGCAGAAGGACAGAGAATCGGGAGACCCAGTACTTC.